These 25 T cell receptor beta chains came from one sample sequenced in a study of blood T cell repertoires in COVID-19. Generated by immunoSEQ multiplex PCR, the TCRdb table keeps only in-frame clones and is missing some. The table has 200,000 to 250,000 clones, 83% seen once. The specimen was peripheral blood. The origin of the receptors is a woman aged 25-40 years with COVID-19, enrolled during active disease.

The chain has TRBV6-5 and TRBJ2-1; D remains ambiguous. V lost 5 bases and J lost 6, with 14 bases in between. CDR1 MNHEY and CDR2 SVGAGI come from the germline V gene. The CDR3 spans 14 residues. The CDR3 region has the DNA TGTGCCAGCAGTCCCCACAAGATTACCAATGAGCAGTTCTTC. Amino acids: CASSPHKITNEQFF.

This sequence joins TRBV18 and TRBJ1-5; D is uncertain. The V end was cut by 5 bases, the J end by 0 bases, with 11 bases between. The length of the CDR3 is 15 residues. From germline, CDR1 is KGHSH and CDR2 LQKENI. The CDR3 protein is CASSGELNSNQPQHF. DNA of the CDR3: TGTGCCAGCTCAGGGGAGTTAAATAGCAATCAGCCCCAGCATTTT.

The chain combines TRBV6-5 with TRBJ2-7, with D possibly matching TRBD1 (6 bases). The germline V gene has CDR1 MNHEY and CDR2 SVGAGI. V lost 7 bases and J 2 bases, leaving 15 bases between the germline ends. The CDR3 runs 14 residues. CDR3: CASTNRAQPYEQYF. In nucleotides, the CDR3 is TGTGCCAGCACTAACAGGGCGCAGCCCTACGAGCAGTACTTC.

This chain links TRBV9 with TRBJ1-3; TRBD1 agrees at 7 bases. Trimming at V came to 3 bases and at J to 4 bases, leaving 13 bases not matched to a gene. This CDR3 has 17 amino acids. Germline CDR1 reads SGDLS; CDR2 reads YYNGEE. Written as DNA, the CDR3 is TGTGCCAGCAGCGCCGTCCAGGGGGGAAGAGACGGAAACACCATATATTTT. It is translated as CASSAVQGGRDGNTIYF. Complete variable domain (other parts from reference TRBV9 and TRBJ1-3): DSGVTQTPKHLITATGQRVTLRCSPRSGDLSVYWYQQSLDQGLQFLIQYYNGEERAKGNILERFSAQQFPDLHSELNLSSLELGDSALYFCASSAVQGGRDGNTIYFGEGSWLTVV.

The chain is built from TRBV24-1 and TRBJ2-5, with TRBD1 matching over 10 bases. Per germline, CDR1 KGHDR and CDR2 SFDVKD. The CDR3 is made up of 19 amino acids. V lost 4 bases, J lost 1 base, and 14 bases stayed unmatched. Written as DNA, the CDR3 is TGTGCCACCAGTGAACGACAGGGGGCTTATGGCCTTCGCCAAGAGACCCAGTACTTC. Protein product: CATSERQGAYGLRQETQYF.

CDR3 in amino acids: CATSGPSYEQYF. The CDR3 DNA is TGTGCCACCTCGGGTCCTTCCTACGAGCAGTACTTC. The V and J genes are TRBV19 and TRBJ2-7; no clear D gene. V lost 10 bases and J 1 base, leaving 11 bases between the germline ends. From germline, CDR1 is LNHDA and CDR2 SQIVND (reference sequence). The CDR3 sequence is 12 residues long.

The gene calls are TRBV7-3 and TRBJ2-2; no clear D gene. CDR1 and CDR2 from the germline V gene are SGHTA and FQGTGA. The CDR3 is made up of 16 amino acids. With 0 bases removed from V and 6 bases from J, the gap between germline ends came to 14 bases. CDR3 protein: CASSLTGRPVAGELFF. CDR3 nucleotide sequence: TGTGCCAGCAGCTTAACGGGCCGCCCCGTCGCCGGGGAGCTGTTTTTT.

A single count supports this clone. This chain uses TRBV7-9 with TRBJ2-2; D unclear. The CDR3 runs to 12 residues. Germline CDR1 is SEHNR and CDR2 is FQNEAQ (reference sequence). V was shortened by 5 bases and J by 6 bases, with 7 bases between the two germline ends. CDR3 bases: TGTGCCAGCAGCCCCCCTTCCGGGGAGCTGTTTTTT. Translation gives CASSPPSGELFF.

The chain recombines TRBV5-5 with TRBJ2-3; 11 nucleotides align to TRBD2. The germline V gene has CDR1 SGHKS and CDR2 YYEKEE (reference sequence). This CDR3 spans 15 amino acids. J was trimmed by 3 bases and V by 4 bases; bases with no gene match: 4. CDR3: CASSRVAGGTDTQYF. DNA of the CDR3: TGTGCCAGCAGCCGGGTAGCGGGAGGGACAGATACGCAGTATTTT.

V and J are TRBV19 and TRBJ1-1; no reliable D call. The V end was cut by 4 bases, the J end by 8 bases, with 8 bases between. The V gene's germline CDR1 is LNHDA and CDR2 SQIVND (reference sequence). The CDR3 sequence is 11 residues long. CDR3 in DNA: TGTGCCAGTAGTAATGAGGTCGAAGCTTTCTTT. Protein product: CASSNEVEAFF.

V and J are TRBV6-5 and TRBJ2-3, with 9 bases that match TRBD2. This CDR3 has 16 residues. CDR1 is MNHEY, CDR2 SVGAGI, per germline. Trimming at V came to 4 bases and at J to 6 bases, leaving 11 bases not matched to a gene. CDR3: CASSSLGGGATDTQYF. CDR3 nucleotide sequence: TGTGCCAGCAGTTCATTAGGCGGGGGGGCGACCGATACGCAGTATTTT.

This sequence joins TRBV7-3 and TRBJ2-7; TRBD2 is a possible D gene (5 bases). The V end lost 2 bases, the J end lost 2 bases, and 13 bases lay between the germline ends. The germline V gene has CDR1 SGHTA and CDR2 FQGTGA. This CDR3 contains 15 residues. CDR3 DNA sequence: TGTGCCAGCAGCTTAGAGGGCCACAGTACCTACGAGCAGTACTTC. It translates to CASSLEGHSTYEQYF.

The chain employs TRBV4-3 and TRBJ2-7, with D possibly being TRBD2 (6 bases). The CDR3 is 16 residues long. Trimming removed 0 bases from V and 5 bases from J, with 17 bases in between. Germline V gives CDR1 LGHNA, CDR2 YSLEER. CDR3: CASSQDSGGEDDEQYF. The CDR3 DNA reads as TGCGCCAGCAGCCAAGATAGCGGAGGGGAGGACGACGAGCAGTACTTC.

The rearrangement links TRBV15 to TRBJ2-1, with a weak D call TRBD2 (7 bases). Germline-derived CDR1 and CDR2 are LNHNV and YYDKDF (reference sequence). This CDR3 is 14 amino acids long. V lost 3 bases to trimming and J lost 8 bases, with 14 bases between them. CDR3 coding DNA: TGTGCCACCAGCAGGGGGGGGCTAGCCGATGAGCAGTTCTTC. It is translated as CATSRGGLADEQFF.

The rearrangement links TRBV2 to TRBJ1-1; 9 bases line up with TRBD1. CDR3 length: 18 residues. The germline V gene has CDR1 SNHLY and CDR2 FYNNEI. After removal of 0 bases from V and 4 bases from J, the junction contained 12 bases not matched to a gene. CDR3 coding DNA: TGTGCCAGCAGTGAAGCGCTTCTGAGGGACAGGGTATCCACTGAAGCTTTCTTT. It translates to CASSEALLRDRVSTEAFF.

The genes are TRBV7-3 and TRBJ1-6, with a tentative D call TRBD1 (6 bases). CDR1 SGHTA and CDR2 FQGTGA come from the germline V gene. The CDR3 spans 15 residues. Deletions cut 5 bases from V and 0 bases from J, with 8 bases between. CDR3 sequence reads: CASSQDSSYNSPLHF. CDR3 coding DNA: TGTGCCAGCAGCCAGGACAGCTCCTATAATTCACCCCTCCACTTT.

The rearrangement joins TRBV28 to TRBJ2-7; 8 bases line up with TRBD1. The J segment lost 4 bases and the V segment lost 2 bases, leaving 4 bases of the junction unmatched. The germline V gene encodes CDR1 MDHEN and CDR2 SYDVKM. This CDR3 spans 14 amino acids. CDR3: CASSLQGAIYEQYF. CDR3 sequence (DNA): TGTGCCAGCAGTTTACAGGGGGCTATTTACGAGCAGTACTTC.

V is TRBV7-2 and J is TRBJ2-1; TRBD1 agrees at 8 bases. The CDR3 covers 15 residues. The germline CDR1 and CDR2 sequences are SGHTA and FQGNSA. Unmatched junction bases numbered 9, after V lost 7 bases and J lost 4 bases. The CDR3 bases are TGTGCCAGCACCATGAACACAGGGGGGTACAATGAGCAGTTCTTC. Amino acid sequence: CASTMNTGGYNEQFF.

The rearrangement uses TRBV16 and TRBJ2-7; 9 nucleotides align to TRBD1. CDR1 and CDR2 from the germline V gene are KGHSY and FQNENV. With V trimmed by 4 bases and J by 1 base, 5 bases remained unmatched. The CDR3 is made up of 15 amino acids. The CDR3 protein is CASSLRGQGSYEQYF. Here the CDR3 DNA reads TGTGCCAGCAGCCTCAGGGGACAGGGATCCTACGAGCAGTACTTC.

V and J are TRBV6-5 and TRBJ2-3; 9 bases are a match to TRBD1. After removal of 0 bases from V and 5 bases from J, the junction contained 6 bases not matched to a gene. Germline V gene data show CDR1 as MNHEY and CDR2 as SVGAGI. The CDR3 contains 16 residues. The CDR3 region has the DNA TGTGCCAGCAGTTACTCAGGGACAGGGACACTAGATACGCAGTATTTT. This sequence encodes CASSYSGTGTLDTQYF.

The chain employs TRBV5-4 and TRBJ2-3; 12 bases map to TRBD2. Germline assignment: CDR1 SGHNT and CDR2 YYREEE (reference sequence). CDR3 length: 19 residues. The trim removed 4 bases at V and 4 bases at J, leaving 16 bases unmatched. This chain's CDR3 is CASSGKGASGRAKADTQYF. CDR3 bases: TGTGCCAGCAGCGGGAAAGGGGCTAGCGGGAGGGCCAAAGCAGATACGCAGTATTTT.

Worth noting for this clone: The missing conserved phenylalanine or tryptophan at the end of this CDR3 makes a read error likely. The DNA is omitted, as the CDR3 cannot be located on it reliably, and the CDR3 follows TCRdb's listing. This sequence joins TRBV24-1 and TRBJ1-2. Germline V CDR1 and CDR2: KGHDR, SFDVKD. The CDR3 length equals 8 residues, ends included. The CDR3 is CAPGEAQI.

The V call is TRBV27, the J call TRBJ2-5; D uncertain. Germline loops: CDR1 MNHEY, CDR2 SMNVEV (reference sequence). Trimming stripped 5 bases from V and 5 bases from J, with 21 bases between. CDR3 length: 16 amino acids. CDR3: CASSPRPRTESETQYF. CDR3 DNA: TGTGCCAGCAGTCCGCGCCCACGCACCGAAAGCGAGACCCAGTACTTC.

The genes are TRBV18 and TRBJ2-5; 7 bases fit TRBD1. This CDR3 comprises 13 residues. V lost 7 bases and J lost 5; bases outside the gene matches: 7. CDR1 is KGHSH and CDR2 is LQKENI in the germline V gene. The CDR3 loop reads CASYRGRGETQYF. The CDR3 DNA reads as TGTGCCAGCTACAGGGGTCGTGGGGAGACCCAGTACTTC. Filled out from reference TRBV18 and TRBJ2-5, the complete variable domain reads NAGVMQNPRHLVRRRGQEARLRCSPMKGHSHVYWYRQLPEEGLKFMVYLQKENIIDESGMPKERFSAEFPKEGPSILRIQQVVRGDSAAYFCASYRGRGETQYFGPGTRLLVL.

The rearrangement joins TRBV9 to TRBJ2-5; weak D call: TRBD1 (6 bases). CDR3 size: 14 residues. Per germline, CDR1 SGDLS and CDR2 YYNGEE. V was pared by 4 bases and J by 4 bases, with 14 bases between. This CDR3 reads CASSPQGSGETQYF. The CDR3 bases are TGTGCCAGCAGCCCACAGGGTAGTGGAGAGACCCAGTACTTC. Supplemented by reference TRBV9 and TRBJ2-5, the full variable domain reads DSGVTQTPKHLITATGQRVTLRCSPRSGDLSVYWYQQSLDQGLQFLIQYYNGEERAKGNILERFSAQQFPDLHSELNLSSLELGDSALYFCASSPQGSGETQYFGPGTRLLVL.